This TCR beta chain was captured in a study of metastatic and nonmetastatic thyroid tumors. This clone was detected only a few times. Per the germline V gene, CDR1 is MNHNS and CDR2 is SASEGT. This CDR3 has 14 amino acids. J was trimmed by 5 bases and V by 6 bases; bases with no gene match: 9. TCRdb re-called the PCR reads via MiXCR. The table records thousands of clones, under 35% of them present only once. Ahead of thyroid surgery, no patient had received treatment of any kind. The sequence derives from a female donor with papillary thyroid cancer or a benign thyroid nodule (not recorded which). Some clones in this sample may be carry-over from other donors' samples. The V and J genes are TRBV6-1 and TRBJ2-5; 7 nucleotides line up with TRBD1. Material: tumor tissue. The CDR3 DNA reads TGTGCCAGCAGCTCAGGGACAGCCCGGGAGACCCAGTACTTC. This translates into CASSSGTARETQYF.